These 25 T cell receptor beta chains came from one sample sequenced in a study of beta chain features in type 1 diabetes (dated by TCRdb to the late 2010s). Library preparation was by the immunoSEQ multiplex PCR assay. The entire isolated RNA was reverse transcribed using the High Capacity cDNA Reverse Transcription Kit, and thus expressed TCRB transcripts were sequenced. TCRdb provides this immuneACCESS table in a form limited to in-frame rearrangements. Some clones are lacking; in checked studies, under half of them reflect an unresolved V gene, and why the rest are absent is not known. Within this sample are under 400,000 clones, with approximately 12% of them counted one time only. Roughly 0.015% of the sample is held by the ten biggest clonotypes. The sample consisted of naive CD4+ T cells from blood. The cell subset or site label on this specimen signifies: true naive CD4+ T cells. All receptors come from a young man in good health.

This clone has a handful of counts. J is TRBJ1-1 and V is TRBV29-1; no definite D call. This CDR3 is built from 13 residues. The ends were cut back, 7 bases at V and 4 bases at J, with 16 bases in the middle. From germline, CDR1 is SQVTM and CDR2 ANQGSEA. In nucleotides, the CDR3 is TGCAGCGCTGCGGAGGACGGACTCACTGAAGCTTTCTTT. Protein: CSAAEDGLTEAFF.

The chain carries TRBV4-3 and TRBJ1-3, with 7 bases that match TRBD1. The J segment lost 0 bases and the V segment lost 4 bases, leaving 9 bases of the junction unmatched. The CDR3 consists of 17 residues. Per the germline V gene, CDR1 is LGHNA and CDR2 is YSLEER. The CDR3 sequence is CASSPRYRDSSGNTIYF. CDR3 DNA sequence: TGCGCCAGCAGCCCTAGATACCGGGACAGCTCTGGAAACACCATATATTTT.

The chain recombines TRBV7-9 with TRBJ2-1, with no clear D. Germline lookup yields CDR1 SEHNR and CDR2 FQNEAQ (reference sequence). The V end lost 5 bases, the J end lost 15 bases, and 20 bases lay between the germline ends. The CDR3 totals 13 residues. The CDR3 loop is CASSLSYYDLGFF. The CDR3 DNA sequence: TGTGCCAGCAGCCTTAGCTATTACGATCTGGGGTTCTTC.

In regard to this clone: This sample includes further DNA sequences coding for the same CDR3. The J gene is TRBJ2-1, the V gene TRBV5-4, with 8 bases matching TRBD2. CDR3 length: 14 amino acids. Trimming removed 0 bases from V and 6 bases from J; junction bases left unmatched: 2. The germline V gene encodes CDR1 SGHNT and CDR2 YYREEE (reference sequence). CDR3 sequence reads: CASSLGLAGNEQFF. CDR3 coding DNA: TGTGCCAGCAGCTTGGGGCTAGCGGGCAATGAGCAGTTCTTC.

The sample holds a few counts of this clone. This chain links TRBV5-1 with TRBJ2-7; D not certain. The germline CDR1 and CDR2 sequences are SGHRS and YFSETQ. This CDR3 spans 17 amino acids. The V gene lost 3 bases and the J gene lost 0 bases, with 19 bases spanning the gap. The CDR3 bases are TGCGCCAGCAGCTCTAAGTCGACATTACTGAGCTCCTACGAGCAGTACTTC. It codes for CASSSKSTLLSSYEQYF. Full variable domain (missing parts from reference TRBV5-1 and TRBJ2-7): KAGVTQTPRYLIKTRGQQVTLSCSPISGHRSVSWYQQTPGQGLQFLFEYFSETQRNKGNFPGRFSGRQFSNSRSEMNVSTLELGDSALYLCASSSKSTLLSSYEQYFGPGTRLTVT.

This chain uses TRBV6-5 with TRBJ2-1, with 8 positions matching TRBD1. V shed 5 bases, J shed 4 bases, and the junction held 4 bases outside the gene matches. CDR1 MNHEY and CDR2 SVGAGI come from the germline V gene. This CDR3 spans 14 amino acids. CDR3 sequence (DNA): TGTGCCAGCAGTAAGGGACAGGCGTACAATGAGCAGTTCTTC. As protein: CASSKGQAYNEQFF.

CDR3 loop: CASSLTGGPQPQHF. The CDR3 coding sequence is TGTGCCAGCAGCTTAACAGGGGGCCCTCAGCCCCAGCATTTT. The V call is TRBV7-9, the J call TRBJ1-5; 9 nucleotides match TRBD1. The CDR3 extends over 14 amino acids. After removal of 2 bases from V and 6 bases from J, the junction contained 2 bases not matched to a gene. From germline, CDR1 is SEHNR and CDR2 FQNEAQ (reference sequence).

The CDR3: CASSFRDTGFNSPLHF. CDR3 sequence (DNA): TGTGCCAGCAGCTTCCGGGACACGGGCTTTAATTCACCCCTCCACTTT. This rearrangement joins TRBV7-3 to TRBJ1-6; D possibly corresponds to TRBD1 (6 bases). Between the trimmed V and J ends, which lost 3 bases and 6 bases, there was a span of 15 bases. Germline-derived CDR1 and CDR2 are SGHTA and FQGTGA. The CDR3 length is 16 residues.

The chain employs TRBV29-1 and TRBJ1-2; D gene unclear. Trimming removed 4 bases from V and 3 bases from J, with 9 bases in between. Per germline, CDR1 SQVTM and CDR2 ANQGSEA. This CDR3 has 12 amino acids. The CDR3 reads CSVASHDYGYTF. CDR3 sequence (DNA): TGCAGCGTTGCAAGCCACGACTATGGCTACACCTTC.

The chain combines TRBV4-1 with TRBJ1-5; 8 bases line up with TRBD1. CDR1 and CDR2 (germline): MGHRA, YSYEKL. Trimming cost V 1 base and J 3 bases; bases outside gene matches: 5. This CDR3 has 16 amino acids. The CDR3, as DNA: TGCGCCAGCAGCCAAGGGGCAGGGGGCTCCAATCAGCCCCAGCATTTT. Amino acid sequence: CASSQGAGGSNQPQHF.

Turning to this clone: At the DNA level, this CDR3 is encoded by other sequences in the same sample as well. The chain links TRBV7-3 to TRBJ1-2; tentatively, D is TRBD1 (5 bases). The CDR3 has 13 residues. Trimming left V 5 bases short and J 4 bases short, with 11 bases between. Germline V gene sequence: CDR1 SGHTA, CDR2 FQGTGA. The CDR3 DNA is TGTGCCAGCAGCCCCGACAGAGGCTATGGCTACACCTTC. Its protein is CASSPDRGYGYTF.

The rearrangement uses TRBV5-1 and TRBJ2-7, with D possibly matching TRBD2 (6 bases). Trimming pared 3 bases from V and 3 bases from J, leaving 10 bases between. CDR3 length: 13 residues. In germline, CDR1 is SGHRS, CDR2 YFSETQ. For the CDR3, the DNA is TGCGCCAGCAGCTCGCGGGACGTCTACGAGCAGTACTTC. The encoded protein is CASSSRDVYEQYF.

A note on this clone: The sample carries other DNA sequences with the same CDR3. The chain employs TRBV7-2 and TRBJ1-1, with D possibly being TRBD1 (5 bases). Looked up from germline, CDR1 is SGHTA and CDR2 is FQGNSA. V lost 1 base to trimming and J lost 1 base, with 7 bases between them. The CDR3 loop spans 14 amino acids. The CDR3 reads CASSLGGRNTEAFF. Here the CDR3 DNA reads TGTGCCAGCAGCTTAGGGGGCCGGAACACTGAAGCTTTCTTT. Variable domain in full (rest from reference TRBV7-2 and TRBJ1-1): GAGVSQSPSNKVTEKGKDVELRCDPISGHTALYWYRQSLGQGLEFLIYFQGNSAPDKSGLPSDRFSAERTGGSVSTLTIQRTQQEDSAVYLCASSLGGRNTEAFFGQGTRLTVV.

This rearrangement joins TRBV27 to TRBJ2-1, with 9 bases lining up with TRBD1. The CDR3 sequence is 17 residues long. J gave up 3 bases and V 3 bases, and 9 bases lay outside the gene matches. The germline V gene has CDR1 MNHEY and CDR2 SMNVEV (reference sequence). CDR3 in DNA: TGTGCCAGCAGTTTCGCCGGGGACAGGGTCCACTACAATGAGCAGTTCTTC. Protein product: CASSFAGDRVHYNEQFF.

The chain joins TRBV28 to TRBJ2-7; 7 positions match TRBD1. This CDR3 contains 14 residues. Trimming removed 1 base from V and 5 bases from J; junction bases left unmatched: 5. CDR1 is MDHEN, CDR2 SYDVKM, per germline. The CDR3 nucleotides read TGTGCCAGCAGTTTATATCGGGACAGCAACGAGCAGTACTTC. This gives the protein CASSLYRDSNEQYF.

This clone was observed a few times. This chain joins TRBV7-2 and TRBJ1-5; 9 nucleotides line up with TRBD1. J was trimmed by 5 bases and V by 5 bases; bases with no gene match: 7. The germline V gene has CDR1 SGHTA and CDR2 FQGNSA. The CDR3 spans 15 residues. CDR3 loop: CASSGRTGADQPQHF. The CDR3 DNA is TGTGCCAGCAGCGGCCGGACAGGGGCAGATCAGCCCCAGCATTTT. Filled out from reference TRBV7-2 and TRBJ1-5, the complete variable domain reads GAGVSQSPSNKVTEKGKDVELRCDPISGHTALYWYRQSLGQGLEFLIYFQGNSAPDKSGLPSDRFSAERTGGSVSTLTIQRTQQEDSAVYLCASSGRTGADQPQHFGDGTRLSIL.

The CDR3 is CASSMVGQGTEAFF. Written as DNA, the CDR3 is TGTGCCAGTAGTATGGTGGGACAGGGGACTGAAGCTTTCTTT. The chain joins TRBV19 to TRBJ1-1, with 10 bases lining up with TRBD1. This CDR3 is built from 14 residues. CDR1 is LNHDA, CDR2 SQIVND, per germline (reference sequence). The V segment lost 3 bases and the J segment 5 bases; nucleotides outside the gene matches: 3.

This clone turned up a few times. Here the CDR3 reads CASSQGAQGFNEQFF. The CDR3 region has the DNA TGCGCCAGCAGCCAAGGGGCACAGGGTTTTAATGAGCAGTTCTTC. V and J are TRBV4-3 and TRBJ2-1, with a possible D match to TRBD1 (6 bases). The CDR3 length is 15 residues. The V gene's germline CDR1 is LGHNA and CDR2 YSLEER. Trimming took off 1 base at V and 7 bases at J, with 14 bases between the two ends.

The genes are TRBV20-1 and TRBJ1-5, with D maybe TRBD1 (5 bases). This CDR3 contains 11 residues. CDR1 is DFQATT and CDR2 is SNEGSKA in the germline V gene (reference sequence). Trimming stripped 7 bases from V and 3 bases from J, with 7 bases between. The CDR3 nucleotides are TGCAGTGAGGGACTCAATCAGCCCCAGCATTTT. Encoded protein: CSEGLNQPQHF.

This clone has a handful of counts. Other nucleotide sequences from this sample produce the same CDR3. V gene TRBV19 combines with J gene TRBJ1-1; tentative D call: TRBD1 (6 bases). V shed 3 bases and J shed 3 bases, with 8 bases lying between them. This CDR3 contains 13 residues. Germline V gene sequence: CDR1 LNHDA, CDR2 SQIVND (reference sequence). The CDR3 loop reads CASSIAGDTEAFF. In nucleotides, the CDR3 is TGTGCCAGTAGTATCGCAGGGGACACTGAAGCTTTCTTT.

CDR3 coding DNA: TGTGCCAGCAGCTTCGGGACAGGCTCCTACGAGCAGTACTTC. Its translation: CASSFGTGSYEQYF. The chain employs TRBV7-9 and TRBJ2-7, with 8 positions matching TRBD1. V shed 3 bases, J shed 0 bases, and the junction held 1 base outside the gene matches. This CDR3 comprises 14 residues. Germline loops: CDR1 SEHNR, CDR2 FQNEAQ (reference sequence).

This rearrangement joins TRBV7-9 to TRBJ1-1, with TRBD1 as a possible D gene (5 bases). V lost 1 base, J lost 4 bases, and 10 bases lay in between. This CDR3 has 14 amino acids. CDR1 and CDR2 from the germline V gene are SEHNR and FQNEAQ (reference sequence). CDR3 coding DNA: TGTGCCAGCAGCTTAGGGGGACTTGGCACTGAAGCTTTCTTT. The encoded protein is CASSLGGLGTEAFF.

This clone was observed a handful of times. V is TRBV7-9 and J is TRBJ1-1, with 7 bases fitting TRBD1. The CDR3 has 12 residues. In germline, CDR1 is SEHNR, CDR2 FQNEAQ (reference sequence). Germline trimming cut 5 bases from V and 5 bases from J; bases unmatched to any gene: 2. CDR3 amino acids: CASSDRETEAFF. Written as DNA, the CDR3 is TGTGCCAGCAGCGACAGGGAGACTGAAGCTTTCTTT.

The chain uses TRBV10-3 and TRBJ1-2; 9 nucleotides align to TRBD1. Germline assignment: CDR1 ENHRY and CDR2 SYGVKD. The CDR3 has 14 residues. Trimming at V came to 10 bases and at J to 5 bases, leaving 11 bases not matched to a gene. CDR3 amino acids: CASHRDRDDYGYTF. The CDR3 nucleotides read TGTGCCAGCCACCGGGACAGGGACGATTATGGCTACACCTTC.

This clone has just a few counts. The V call is TRBV7-9, the J call TRBJ2-7; 8 bases match TRBD1. From germline, CDR1 is SEHNR and CDR2 FQNEAQ (reference sequence). CDR3 length: 18 residues. The V gene end was trimmed by 6 bases and the J gene end by 5 bases; junction bases not matched to a gene: 21. CDR3 sequence (DNA): TGTGCCAGCAGTCCATTGGGGACAGGCCTTCCGGGCCTCCACGAGCAGTACTTC. This sequence encodes CASSPLGTGLPGLHEQYF. Filled out from reference TRBV7-9 and TRBJ2-7, the complete variable domain reads DTGVSQNPRHKITKRGQNVTFRCDPISEHNRLYWYRQTLGQGPEFLTYFQNEAQLEKSRLLSDRFSAERPKGSFSTLEIQRTEQGDSAMYLCASSPLGTGLPGLHEQYFGPGTRLTVT.